The 25 T cell receptor beta chains below come from one sample, sequenced in a study of T cell repertoires in cytomegalovirus infection. The antigens for these receptors are not known. TCRdb re-called the reads through MiXCR, storing one row per CDR3 protein. The table includes about 220,000 distinct CDR3 sequences, 35% to 45% detected once. This specimen consisted of CD8+ T cells from cultured PBMCs, obtained from culture after CMV antigen stimulation. Source of these receptors: a human donor in good health (CMV status not recorded). Some clones in this sample may be carry-over from other donors' samples.

The chain uses TRBV6-4 and TRBJ2-3; 7 nucleotides match TRBD1. The CDR3 spans 15 residues. The germline gives CDR1 MRHNA, CDR2 SNTAGT. V trimming: 4 bases; J trimming: 4 bases; junction bases outside the gene matches: 8. CDR3 amino acids: CASSATGEVADTQYF. The CDR3 DNA reads as TGTGCCAGCAGTGCTACAGGGGAAGTAGCAGATACGCAGTATTTT.

This clonotype showed up just a few times. The chain recombines TRBV12-3 or TRBV12-4 with TRBJ2-3, with a tentative D call TRBD1 (5 bases). Trimming took 2 bases from V and 0 from J, leaving 12 bases between them. The CDR3 extends over 16 amino acids. CDR3 in DNA: TGTGCCAGCAGTTTACAAGCAGGGTCTAGCACAGATACGCAGTATTTT. As protein: CASSLQAGSSTDTQYF.

This clonotype was seen ten or more times. This rearrangement joins TRBV7-6 to TRBJ2-3, with 7 bases identical to TRBD1. The J segment lost 6 bases and the V segment lost 3 bases, leaving 18 bases of the junction unmatched. This CDR3 region has 18 residues. The germline gives CDR1 SGHVS, CDR2 FNYEAQ. The CDR3 nucleotides read TGTGCCAGCAGCTTTAAGGACAGGCAAGGAAATATGGATGATACGCAGTATTTT. This sequence encodes CASSFKDRQGNMDDTQYF.

This clonotype was detected ten times or more. This sequence joins TRBV6-5 and TRBJ2-5; 7 bases are a match to TRBD1. CDR3 size: 15 residues. V trimming: 5 bases; J trimming: 4 bases; junction bases outside the gene matches: 10. Germline V gene sequence: CDR1 MNHEY, CDR2 SVGAGI. CDR3 DNA sequence: TGTGCCAGCAGTACCCGACAGGGCTTCCGAGAGACCCAGTACTTC. This sequence encodes CASSTRQGFRETQYF.

This clonotype was seen a few times. The chain has TRBV20-1 and TRBJ1-6; D is uncertain. V was pared by 2 bases and J by 5 bases, with 7 bases between. The CDR3 loop spans 13 amino acids. The germline V gene has CDR1 DFQATT and CDR2 SNEGSKA (reference sequence). CDR3 sequence (DNA): TGCAGTGCTAGAACCGAGGATAATTCACCCCTCCACTTT. Amino acids: CSARTEDNSPLHF.

The J gene is TRBJ2-1, the V gene TRBV7-6, with D unclear. With 5 bases removed from V and 6 bases from J, the gap between germline ends came to 5 bases. The CDR3 length is 11 residues. Germline loops: CDR1 SGHVS, CDR2 FNYEAQ. This CDR3 is CASSPVNEQFF. The CDR3 nucleotides read TGTGCCAGCAGCCCCGTCAATGAGCAGTTCTTC.

This sequence joins TRBV6-1 and TRBJ1-2; D is unclear. The V gene's germline CDR1 is MNHNS and CDR2 SASEGT. V gave up 3 bases and J gave up 6 bases, with 17 bases separating them. The CDR3 spans 15 residues. The CDR3 region has the DNA TGTGCCAGCAGTGATGCCGACGGTGAAGAGGATGGCTACACCTTC. This sequence encodes CASSDADGEEDGYTF.

The V call is TRBV7-9, the J call TRBJ2-1; TRBD1 is a possible D gene (6 bases). V was shortened by 5 bases and J by 8 bases, with 10 bases between the two germline ends. This CDR3 is built from 12 residues. The germline CDR1 and CDR2 sequences are SEHNR and FQNEAQ (reference sequence). The CDR3 DNA is TGTGCCAGCAGCGGTCAGGGGCATGAGCAGTTCTTC. As protein: CASSGQGHEQFF.

In its sample, this clonotype was seen a few times. The V and J genes are TRBV14 and TRBJ2-1; D tentatively fits TRBD1 or TRBD2 (5 bases each). The germline V and J ends were trimmed by 4 bases and 1 base, with 11 bases remaining between them. This CDR3 is 15 amino acids long. Germline values: CDR1 SGHDN, CDR2 FVKESK. This CDR3 reads CASSPTEGSYNEQFF. The CDR3 DNA reads TGTGCCAGCAGCCCGACAGAGGGGTCCTACAATGAGCAGTTCTTC. The variable domain in full, completed from reference TRBV14 and TRBJ2-1, reads EAGVTQFPSHSVIEKGQTVTLRCDPISGHDNLYWYRRVMGKEIKFLLHFVKESKQDESGMPNNRFLAERTGGTYSTLKVQPAELEDSGVYFCASSPTEGSYNEQFFGPGTRLTVL.

In its sample, this clonotype was seen a few times. The chain couples TRBV7-9 to TRBJ1-2, with D perhaps matching TRBD1 (5 bases). The germline V and J ends were trimmed by 5 bases and 4 bases, with 17 bases remaining between them. The CDR3 sequence is 15 residues long. CDR1 and CDR2 from the germline V gene are SEHNR and FQNEAQ (reference sequence). The CDR3, as DNA: TGTGCCAGCAGCCCACCCCAGGGAAGGGGCTATGGCTACACCTTC. It encodes CASSPPQGRGYGYTF.

The J gene is TRBJ2-1, the V gene TRBV19; 12 bases fit TRBD2. Trimming at V came to 5 bases and at J to 6 bases, leaving 5 bases not matched to a gene. This CDR3 is built from 15 residues. Germline CDR1 and CDR2: LNHDA and SQIVND (reference sequence). The CDR3 here is CASSVLAGGLNEQFF. CDR3 bases: TGTGCCAGTAGTGTCCTAGCGGGGGGGCTCAATGAGCAGTTCTTC. Combining the CDR3 with reference TRBV19 and TRBJ2-1 gives the whole variable domain DGGITQSPKYLFRKEGQNVTLSCEQNLNHDAMYWYRQDPGQGLRLIYYSQIVNDFQKGDIAEGYSVSREKKESFPLTVTSAQKNPTAFYLCASSVLAGGLNEQFFGPGTRLTVL.

The chain combines TRBV7-2 with TRBJ2-7, with TRBD2 matching over 10 bases. Germline-derived CDR1 and CDR2 are SGHTA and FQGNSA. The CDR3 is made up of 17 amino acids. J gave up 0 bases and V 3 bases, and 8 bases lay outside the gene matches. The CDR3: CASSLSLLAGSSYEQYF. Written as DNA, the CDR3 is TGTGCCAGCAGCTTGAGCTTACTAGCGGGGAGCTCCTACGAGCAGTACTTC.

The chain carries TRBV6-1 and TRBJ2-1; 12 nucleotides agree with TRBD2. Germline V gene data show CDR1 as MNHNS and CDR2 as SASEGT. The CDR3 covers 16 residues. The trim removed 6 bases at V and 6 bases at J, leaving 9 bases unmatched. CDR3 sequence: CASRFRASGRANEQFF. CDR3 bases: TGTGCCAGCAGATTCAGGGCTAGCGGGAGGGCCAATGAGCAGTTCTTC.

V usage is TRBV10-3 and J usage is TRBJ2-7; TRBD2 aligns across 7 bases. The CDR3 has 16 amino acids. Germline lookup yields CDR1 ENHRY and CDR2 SYGVKD. J was trimmed by 0 bases and V by 0 bases; bases with no gene match: 5. The chain's CDR3 is CAISESTGGSSYEQYF. The CDR3 DNA reads TGTGCCATCAGTGAGTCGACGGGCGGGAGCTCCTACGAGCAGTACTTC.

This clonotype was found a few times. This chain joins TRBV7-3 and TRBJ1-1; TRBD1 might be the D (5 bases). The germline gives CDR1 SGHTA, CDR2 FQGTGA. Deletions cut 3 bases from V and 5 bases from J, with 16 bases between. The CDR3 runs 15 residues. The chain's CDR3 is CASSLGQGLGTEAFF. The DNA of the CDR3 is TGTGCCAGCAGCTTGGGCCAGGGATTGGGGACTGAAGCTTTCTTT.

The genes are TRBV5-4 and TRBJ2-5; D might be TRBD2 (5 bases). Germline lookup yields CDR1 SGHNT and CDR2 YYREEE (reference sequence). CDR3 length: 16 residues. V was cut by 3 bases and J by 4 bases, with 19 bases left in between. CDR3 residues: CASSSTDYRYRETQYF. DNA for the CDR3: TGTGCCAGCAGCTCTACCGACTACCGCTACAGAGAGACCCAGTACTTC.

This chain connects TRBV6-5 to TRBJ1-5; D remains unclear. In germline, CDR1 is MNHEY, CDR2 SVGAGI. The CDR3 consists of 15 residues. Trimming removed 0 bases at V and 4 bases at J, with 10 bases between. For the CDR3, the DNA is TGTGCCAGCAGTTACTCGATGGTTGGAAATCAGCCCCAGCATTTT. It encodes CASSYSMVGNQPQHF.

Worth noting for this clonotype: The junction shows a germline mismatch at one end, possibly a read error. The chain couples TRBV4-1 to TRBJ1-1, with a possible D match to TRBD1 (5 bases). The CDR3 has 15 residues. Germline CDR1 MGHRA, CDR2 YSYEKL. The CDR3 DNA reads TGTGCCAGCAGCCAAGATCCAGGGAAGGACACTGAAGCTTTCTTT. This translates into CASSQDPGKDTEAFF.

Note on this clonotype: A much larger clone differs from this one at a single base, so this may be a read error. J is TRBJ1-5 and V is TRBV7-2; D may be TRBD1 (5 bases). CDR3 length equals 15 residues. Germline V gives CDR1 SGHTA, CDR2 FQGNSA. CDR3 DNA sequence: TGTGCCAGAAGCTTACTGACAGAAAAGAATCAGCCCCAGCATTTT. Translating gives CARSLLTEKNQPQHF. Variable domain in full (rest from reference TRBV7-2 and TRBJ1-5): GAGVSQSPSNKVTEKGKDVELRCDPISGHTALYWYRQSLGQGLEFLIYFQGNSAPDKSGLPSDRFSAERTGGSVSTLTIQRTQQEDSAVYLCARSLLTEKNQPQHFGDGTRLSIL.

CDR3 region: CASTQGRGDNSPLHF. The CDR3 coding sequence is TGTGCCAGCACCCAAGGGAGGGGTGATAATTCACCCCTCCACTTT. The chain links TRBV27 to TRBJ1-6; weak D call: TRBD1 (5 bases). CDR3 length: 15 amino acids. The germline CDR1 and CDR2 sequences are MNHEY and SMNVEV (reference sequence). V shed 7 bases and J shed 5 bases, with 15 bases lying between them.

The chain recombines TRBV7-6 with TRBJ2-7; possibly TRBD1 or TRBD2 for D (5 bases each). The V gene lost 5 bases and the J gene lost 0 bases, with 17 bases spanning the gap. Germline CDR1 is SGHVS and CDR2 is FNYEAQ. The CDR3 covers 16 residues. The CDR3 sequence: CASSGDLGVFSYEQYF. CDR3 DNA sequence: TGTGCCAGCAGCGGTGACCTGGGGGTGTTCTCCTACGAGCAGTACTTC.

This clonotype was counted many times. This rearrangement joins TRBV27 to TRBJ2-5; D call uncertain. This CDR3 contains 13 residues. In germline, CDR1 is MNHEY, CDR2 SMNVEV (reference sequence). V lost 0 bases to trimming and J lost 0 bases, with 2 bases between them. This chain's CDR3 is CASSLSYQETQYF. In DNA, the CDR3 is TGTGCCAGCAGTTTATCGTACCAAGAGACCCAGTACTTC.

The chain carries TRBV27 and TRBJ2-2; no reliable D call. CDR3 size: 17 residues. Trimming removed 2 bases at V and 0 bases at J, with 13 bases between. Germline CDR1 and CDR2: MNHEY and SMNVEV (reference sequence). The CDR3 is CASSLGAWQSNTGELFF. The CDR3 nucleotides are TGTGCCAGCAGTTTAGGCGCCTGGCAATCGAACACCGGGGAGCTGTTTTTT.

The chain joins TRBV25-1 to TRBJ1-1; no clear D. This CDR3 is built from 13 residues. V was clipped by 2 bases and J by 6 bases, with 10 bases between them. Germline CDR1 and CDR2: MGHDK and SYGVNS. The CDR3 spells CASSESRAPEAFF. The CDR3 region has the DNA TGTGCCAGCAGTGAAAGCAGAGCCCCTGAAGCTTTCTTT.

In its sample, this clonotype was seen many times. V gene TRBV7-2 combines with J gene TRBJ2-3, with 11 bases aligning to TRBD2. The CDR3 is made up of 15 amino acids. Trimming took 8 bases from V and 4 from J; bases not matched to a gene: 8. Germline-derived CDR1 and CDR2 are SGHTA and FQGNSA. CDR3 coding DNA: TGTGCCAGCGGCCTTAGCGGGAGGGGCTCAGATACGCAGTATTTT. It translates to CASGLSGRGSDTQYF. The full variable domain, with the rest looked up from reference TRBV7-2 and TRBJ2-3, is GAGVSQSPSNKVTEKGKDVELRCDPISGHTALYWYRQSLGQGLEFLIYFQGNSAPDKSGLPSDRFSAERTGGSVSTLTIQRTQQEDSAVYLCASGLSGRGSDTQYFGPGTRLTVL.